A selection of T cell receptor beta chains follows, all from one sample in a study of cytotoxic CD8 clonotypes in ibrutinib-treated CLL. Profiled with immunoSEQ multiplex PCR; TCRdb holds only in-frame clones, not every one. The sample lists about 200,000 clones; about 72% were seen once. The source was PBMCs, collected after 24 months of ibrutinib treatment. The source is a human donor with chronic lymphocytic leukemia. Both conserved end residues are part of each CDR3.

j_call v_call cdr3_aa
TRBJ2-7 TRBV30 CAWSVAGVTEQYF
TRBJ2-7 TRBV7-2 CASSFSAHLAYEQYF
TRBJ2-7 TRBV6-5 CASSYSAAAYEQYF
TRBJ1-5 TRBV28 CASRDPRGARQPQHF
TRBJ2-7 TRBV28 CASSLPSYEQYF
TRBJ1-2 TRBV6-5 CASSYSGQGARGYTF
TRBJ2-1 TRBV5-4 CASSFTSGVYNEQFF
TRBJ1-5 TRBV28 CASSLTQGVGNQPQHF
TRBJ2-2 TRBV7-8 CASSLLVGTSGSGGELFF
TRBJ2-3 TRBV5-1 CASSLEQGLQYF
TRBJ2-3 TRBV7-2 CASSLVWDGGTDTQYF
TRBJ2-1 TRBV6-1 CASSDSGQGVNEQFF
TRBJ2-7 TRBV28 CASSNPRTGEQYF
TRBJ2-7 TRBV9 CASSVAGTGPYEQYF
TRBJ2-2 TRBV4-1 CASSQDPYRGPYTGELFF
TRBJ2-1 TRBV19 CASSTTSVRFYNEQFF
TRBJ2-7 TRBV15 CATSRDQGGYEQYF
TRBJ1-5 TRBV5-6 CASSFGSNQPQHF
TRBJ2-1 TRBV25-1 CASSKPGQGYNEQFF
TRBJ1-2 TRBV18 CASSPPTESYGYTF
TRBJ2-7 TRBV19 CASSMLGRTYEQYF
TRBJ2-2 TRBV4-3 CASSQGLAVNTGELFF
TRBJ1-1 TRBV4-3 CASSQDPAGTGNTEAFF
TRBJ2-7 TRBV27 CASSFLGFSSEQYF
TRBJ1-2 TRBV7-9 CASSHTIKSYGYTF
TRBJ1-5 TRBV19 CASSPRTGGLRGPQHF
TRBJ2-7 TRBV30 CAWSTRPGQAEQYF
TRBJ2-1 TRBV9 CASSVTTGTSWHEQFF
TRBJ2-1 TRBV9 CASSVSGTGDNEQFF
TRBJ1-1 TRBV27 CASSLMGGTEAFF
TRBJ2-3 TRBV6-6 CASSYLTPTVDTQYF
TRBJ2-2 TRBV5-1 CASSDDRANTGELFF
TRBJ2-1 TRBV5-1 CASSLTGPPDEQFF
TRBJ2-7 TRBV30 CAWSIGTSYEQYF
TRBJ2-2 TRBV9 CASSVLDSAGELFF
TRBJ2-4 TRBV2 CASSEGLFQNIQYF
TRBJ2-3 TRBV9 CASSTSGTWDTQYF
TRBJ1-1 TRBV6-5 CASSYSRGLGTFF
TRBJ2-7 TRBV29-1 CSVLGLVDYEQYF
TRBJ2-7 TRBV5-1 CASSSGGTSSYEQYF
TRBJ1-5 TRBV19 CASSTTGHRNQPQHF
TRBJ2-6 TRBV5-1 CASSGGAAGANVLTF
TRBJ1-4 TRBV19 CASSGRTGDFLDEKLFF
TRBJ1-5 TRBV15 CATSREGGDQPQHF
TRBJ1-1 TRBV11-3 CASSPSSNTEAFF